This TCR beta chain appears in the sequencing data of a study of OX40 agonist ivuxolimab in advanced cancers. Findings and caveats of the study: Nonresponders included some who also had low normalized T-cell clonal expansion.

Points on this clone: Its antigen is as yet unknown.

Looked up from germline, CDR1 is LNHNV and CDR2 is YYDKDF (reference sequence). V gave up 0 bases and J gave up 5 bases, with 22 bases separating them. The CDR3 extends over 19 amino acids. TCRdb's copy holds only in-frame clones and misses some; the assay was immunoSEQ multiplex PCR. The sample shows about 75,000 clones, more than 85% of them seen only once. The source of this sequence is an adult with an advanced solid tumor such as melanoma, head and neck, liver or kidney cancer. The chain couples TRBV15 to TRBJ1-4, with D possibly being TRBD1 (6 bases). This material consisted of CD4+ or CD8+ T cells sorted from blood, taken in a trial of the OX40 agonist ivuxolimab. CDR3 sequence (DNA): TGTGCCACCAGCAGAGATCGGCAGGGGACGGCCTTATTGAATGAAAAACTGTTTTTT. This codes for CATSRDRQGTALLNEKLFF.